A single sample is the source of the 7 T cell receptor beta chains below, sequenced in a study of T cells in Graves' hyperthyroidism and ophthalmopathy (dated by TCRdb to about 2019). The library was produced with multiplex PCR. The reads were generated on an Illumina HiSeq 2000. The TCR beta CDR3 regions were amplified from the RNA transcripts. For the first round of RT-PCR on the TCR CDR3, the HTBI primer set was used together with the Qiagen OneStep RT-PCR kit. TCRdb ran its own pipeline on the public reads, namely fastp trimming at Q25 and MiXCR clone calling, and kept in-frame beta chains. All rows with the same CDR3 protein become a single entry with the most common DNA and genes. This sample holds about 500,000 distinct CDR3 sequences; 15% to 20% were observed only once. Clones ranked in the top ten supply roughly 29% of the sample. Sequenced input: blood. The receptors were sampled from a woman in her 30s with Graves' ophthalmopathy.

This clonotype has ten or more counts. The rearrangement uses TRBV18 and TRBJ2-7, with a weak D call TRBD2 (5 bases). Trimming left V 3 bases short and J 3 bases short, with 9 bases between. Per germline, CDR1 KGHSH and CDR2 LQKENI. CDR3 size: 13 residues. The CDR3 reads CASSPSEVYEQYF. The CDR3 DNA sequence: TGTGCCAGCTCACCCTCGGAGGTCTACGAGCAGTACTTC.

As for this clonotype: A much more abundant neighbour one base away suggests this may be a read error. V gene TRBV2 combines with J gene TRBJ2-2; 8 positions match TRBD1. This CDR3 is built from 14 residues. Germline V gives CDR1 SNHLY, CDR2 FYNNEI. This CDR3 reads CASRDRGLTGELLF. The CDR3 DNA is TGTGCCAGCAGAGACAGGGGCCTCACCGGGGAGCTGCTTTTT.

This clonotype has ten or more counts. The chain carries TRBV12-3 or TRBV12-4 and TRBJ2-6; D unresolved. V was shortened by 2 bases and J by 3 bases, with 5 bases between the two germline ends. The CDR3 is made up of 14 amino acids. This CDR3 is CASSLSHGANVLTF. CDR3 nucleotide sequence: TGTGCCAGCAGTTTATCCCATGGGGCCAACGTCCTGACTTTC.

This clonotype was observed many times. The chain is built from TRBV27 and TRBJ2-3; TRBD2 aligns across 8 bases. Germline trimming cut 5 bases from V and 2 bases from J; bases unmatched to any gene: 15. The CDR3 sequence is 18 residues long. Germline CDR1 MNHEY, CDR2 SMNVEV (reference sequence). The CDR3 reads CASSPILASGWTTDTQYF. In nucleotides, the CDR3 is TGTGCCAGCAGTCCTATCCTTGCTAGCGGGTGGACCACAGATACGCAGTATTTT.

This clonotype came up many times. Sequence at one end of the junction differs from germline and may be a read error. The V gene is TRBV7-9, the J gene TRBJ2-1; TRBD2 is a possible D gene (5 bases). Germline V gene lookup returns CDR1 SEHNR and CDR2 FQNEAQ (reference sequence). The CDR3 extends over 13 amino acids. CDR3 sequence reads: CASSQGSRNEQFF. CDR3 sequence (DNA): TGCGCCAGCAGCCAAGGGAGCCGCAATGAGCAGTTCTTC.

This clonotype appeared many times. J is TRBJ2-7 and V is TRBV5-1; tentatively, D is TRBD2 (6 bases). In germline, CDR1 is SGHRS, CDR2 YFSETQ. Trimming cost V 2 bases and J 4 bases, with 16 bases left between them. The CDR3 length is 15 residues. This CDR3 reads CASSFGGTRVYEQYF. CDR3 nucleotide sequence: TGCGCCAGCAGCTTTGGAGGGACGAGAGTATACGAGCAGTACTTC. Using reference TRBV5-1 and TRBJ2-7 for the parts outside the CDR3, the full variable domain is KAGVTQTPRYLIKTRGQQVTLSCSPISGHRSVSWYQQTPGQGLQFLFEYFSETQRNKGNFPGRFSGRQFSNSRSEMNVSTLELGDSALYLCASSFGGTRVYEQYFGPGTRLTVT.

This clonotype was picked up many times. This sequence joins TRBV11-1 and TRBJ2-5, with D possibly matching TRBD1 (6 bases). The CDR3 runs to 16 residues. Germline V gene sequence: CDR1 SGHAT, CDR2 FQDESV (reference sequence). V dropped 7 bases and J dropped 0 bases, with 18 bases sitting between them. The CDR3 sequence: CASNTLKGVDQETQYF. CDR3 DNA: TGTGCCAGCAATACCCTGAAGGGGGTTGACCAAGAGACCCAGTACTTC.